Presented here are 18 T cell receptor beta chains from one specimen sequenced in a study of blood T cell repertoires in COVID-19. Clones were sequenced by immunoSEQ multiplex PCR, and TCRdb holds only the in-frame ones, with some missing. The data contain 240,000 or so clones, about 87% of them singletons. Sequenced input: peripheral blood. These receptors were collected from a woman in her 70s with active or convalescent COVID-19.

The rearrangement uses TRBV9 and TRBJ1-6; 9 bases map to TRBD1. The V segment lost 3 bases and the J segment 9 bases; nucleotides outside the gene matches: 7. This CDR3 region has 15 residues. CDR1 and CDR2 from the germline V gene are SGDLS and YYNGEE. This CDR3 is CASSAQGASGSPLHF. The CDR3 DNA reads TGTGCCAGCAGCGCACAGGGGGCTTCAGGTTCACCCCTCCACTTT.

J is TRBJ1-5 and V is TRBV28; maybe TRBD1 (6 bases). This CDR3 contains 15 residues. Germline CDR1 reads MDHEN; CDR2 reads SYDVKM. Between the trimmed V and J ends, which lost 10 bases and 5 bases, there was a span of 21 bases. The CDR3 sequence is CAILSGDRHDQPQHF. CDR3 in DNA: TGTGCCATCCTCTCAGGGGACCGACACGATCAGCCCCAGCATTTT. Together with reference TRBV28 and TRBJ1-5, the CDR3 gives the full variable domain: DVKVTQSSRYLVKRTGEKVFLECVQDMDHENMFWYRQDPGLGLRLIYFSYDVKMKEKGDIPEGYSVSREKKERFSLILESASTNQTSMYLCAILSGDRHDQPQHFGDGTRLSIL.

Only a few counts were recorded for this clone. V and J are TRBV19 and TRBJ1-5; 7 bases line up with TRBD1. The CDR3 consists of 15 residues. Germline-derived CDR1 and CDR2 are LNHDA and SQIVND (reference sequence). V trimming: 3 bases; J trimming: 0 bases; junction bases outside the gene matches: 2. Written as DNA, the CDR3 is TGTGCCAGTAGTATGGGACAGTATAGCAATCAGCCCCAGCATTTT. Protein sequence: CASSMGQYSNQPQHF.

Comments on this clone: The sample carries other DNA sequences with the same CDR3. The chain recombines TRBV12-3 or TRBV12-4 with TRBJ2-7, with D uncertain. V dropped 1 base and J dropped 4 bases, with 8 bases sitting between them. This CDR3 spans 13 amino acids. The chain's CDR3 is CASSLGQLYEQYF. Written as DNA, the CDR3 is TGTGCCAGCAGTTTAGGACAACTTTACGAGCAGTACTTC.

The chain joins TRBV24-1 to TRBJ1-5; D gene unclear. Germline V lookup: CDR1 KGHDR, CDR2 SFDVKD. The CDR3 contains 13 residues. V shed 4 bases and J shed 5 bases, with 8 bases lying between them. Here the CDR3 reads CATSERLDQPQHF. In nucleotides, the CDR3 is TGTGCCACCAGTGAGAGGTTAGATCAGCCCCAGCATTTT.

The chain recombines TRBV18 with TRBJ1-1; D gene ambiguous. Between the trimmed V and J ends, which lost 3 bases and 1 base, there was a span of 12 bases. Germline V CDR1 and CDR2: KGHSH, LQKENI. The CDR3 totals 15 residues. CDR3 in DNA: TGTGCCAGCTCACCGCCTAACTTGAGGAACACTGAAGCTTTCTTT. Protein: CASSPPNLRNTEAFF. Supplemented by reference TRBV18 and TRBJ1-1, the full variable domain reads NAGVMQNPRHLVRRRGQEARLRCSPMKGHSHVYWYRQLPEEGLKFMVYLQKENIIDESGMPKERFSAEFPKEGPSILRIQQVVRGDSAAYFCASSPPNLRNTEAFFGQGTRLTVV.

The chain combines TRBV7-9 with TRBJ1-2; D gene uncertain. Germline V lookup: CDR1 SEHNR, CDR2 FQNEAQ (reference sequence). V was cut by 1 base and J by 0 bases, with 15 bases left in between. The CDR3 is made up of 17 amino acids. The CDR3 DNA reads TGTGCCAGCAGCTTAGATTTCGGTGGGCAGGCTAACTATGGCTACACCTTC. This encodes CASSLDFGGQANYGYTF.

This chain uses TRBV3-1 (or the pseudogene TRBV3-2) with TRBJ1-4; tentative D call: TRBD1 (5 bases). The germline V and J ends were trimmed by 0 bases and 8 bases, with 19 bases remaining between them. This CDR3 is 17 amino acids long. Germline CDR1 LGHDT, CDR2 YNNKEL (reference sequence). The CDR3 is CASSQDYQGPSWEKLFF. CDR3 coding DNA: TGTGCCAGCAGCCAAGATTATCAGGGCCCGAGTTGGGAAAAACTGTTTTTT.

This chain links TRBV14 with TRBJ2-7; D is uncertain. V lost 0 bases to trimming and J lost 7 bases, with 10 bases between them. The germline V gene has CDR1 SGHDN and CDR2 FVKESK. This CDR3 is built from 13 residues. The CDR3 is CASSQDLGDEQYF. In nucleotides, the CDR3 is TGTGCCAGCAGCCAAGATCTAGGTGATGAGCAGTACTTC.

This chain uses TRBV4-1 with TRBJ2-2; a possible D gene is TRBD1 (5 bases). Germline V lookup: CDR1 MGHRA, CDR2 YSYEKL. This CDR3 comprises 15 residues. Trimming took 2 bases from V and 4 from J, leaving 11 bases between them. DNA of the CDR3: TGCGCCAGCAGCCAAATGGACATACTCACCGGGGAGCTGTTTTTT. Protein sequence: CASSQMDILTGELFF.

A single count supports this clone. The J gene is TRBJ2-1, the V gene TRBV6-5; TRBD2 aligns across 8 bases. The CDR3 is 13 amino acids. Germline assignment: CDR1 MNHEY and CDR2 SVGAGI. The junction had 7 bases not matched to a gene; V was cut back by 5 bases and J by 10 bases. CDR3 sequence (DNA): TGTGCCAGCAGTCCCCCTTCTAGCGGGGAGCAGTTCTTC. It translates to CASSPPSSGEQFF.

The chain joins TRBV7-6 to TRBJ2-3; tentative D call: TRBD2 (7 bases). This CDR3 comprises 17 residues. The V gene lost 1 base and the J gene lost 2 bases, with 16 bases spanning the gap. The germline CDR1 and CDR2 sequences are SGHVS and FNYEAQ. CDR3 sequence reads: CASSLGARGALTDTQYF. CDR3 nucleotide sequence: TGTGCCAGCAGCTTAGGAGCTCGGGGGGCCCTCACAGATACGCAGTATTTT. Full variable domain (outside the CDR3, taken from reference TRBV7-6 and TRBJ2-3): GAGVSQSPRYKVTKRGQDVALRCDPISGHVSLYWYRQALGQGPEFLTYFNYEAQQDKSGLPNDRFSAERPEGSISTLTIQRTEQRDSAMYRCASSLGARGALTDTQYFGPGTRLTVL.

V is TRBV15 and J is TRBJ2-3; possibly TRBD1 for D (6 bases). Trimming took 4 bases from V and 1 from J, leaving 18 bases between them. Germline assignment: CDR1 LNHNV and CDR2 YYDKDF (reference sequence). The CDR3 is 17 amino acids. The CDR3: CATSTDQGKFGTDTQYF. The DNA for the CDR3 is TGTGCCACCAGCACAGACCAGGGGAAGTTTGGCACAGATACGCAGTATTTT. Combining the CDR3 with reference TRBV15 and TRBJ2-3 gives the whole variable domain DAMVIQNPRYQVTQFGKPVTLSCSQTLNHNVMYWYQQKSSQAPKLLFHYYDKDFNNEADTPDNFQSRRPNTSFCFLDIRSPGLGDTAMYLCATSTDQGKFGTDTQYFGPGTRLTVL.

This sequence joins TRBV2 and TRBJ1-6; weak D call: TRBD1 (5 bases). Germline assignment: CDR1 SNHLY and CDR2 FYNNEI. This CDR3 region has 16 residues. Trimming pared 3 bases from V and 7 bases from J, leaving 16 bases between. The CDR3 loop reads CASSDPVGDRNSPLHF. In nucleotides, the CDR3 is TGTGCCAGCAGTGACCCGGTAGGGGATCGGAATTCACCCCTCCACTTT.

V gene TRBV6-5 combines with J gene TRBJ2-7, with 8 bases that match TRBD2. J lost 0 bases, V lost 4 bases, and 5 bases had no gene match. This CDR3 has 15 residues. CDR1 is MNHEY, CDR2 SVGAGI, per germline. The DNA of the CDR3 is TGTGCCAGCAGTTCGGGCGGGGGGCCCTCCTACGAGCAGTACTTC. Translation gives CASSSGGGPSYEQYF.

The chain is built from TRBV6-5 and TRBJ1-2, with D maybe TRBD1 (6 bases). Trimming took off 5 bases at V and 8 bases at J, with 21 bases between the two ends. This CDR3 spans 15 amino acids. Germline-derived CDR1 and CDR2 are MNHEY and SVGAGI. For the CDR3, the DNA is TGTGCCAGCAGTCGGGGGGGCAGGGCACTGGAAGGCTACACCTTC. Residues: CASSRGGRALEGYTF.

This clone appeared once. This rearrangement joins TRBV4-3 to TRBJ2-4, with D tentatively TRBD1 (6 bases). CDR1 and CDR2 (germline): LGHNA, YSLEER. Trimming took off 0 bases at V and 7 bases at J, with 16 bases between the two ends. The CDR3 runs 16 residues. CDR3 amino acids: CASSQDLRGTGNIQYF. In DNA, the CDR3 is TGCGCCAGCAGCCAAGATTTGAGGGGGACGGGGAACATTCAGTACTTC.

The chain links TRBV6-1 to TRBJ2-3, with D possibly being TRBD1 (5 bases). V was cut by 2 bases and J by 5 bases, with 11 bases left in between. The CDR3 is made up of 14 amino acids. Per germline, CDR1 MNHNS and CDR2 SASEGT. CDR3 residues: CASSELGGQDTQYF. DNA of the CDR3: TGTGCCAGCAGTGAATTGGGCGGACAAGATACGCAGTATTTT.